The 20 T cell receptor beta chains presented below share a single source sample, sequenced in a study of T cells expressing NK-cell markers. Reprocessing the 5' RACE reads, TCRdb reports a single entry for every CDR3 protein and omits DNA. The ten top clones account for around 4%, within a sample of 550,000 to 600,000 distinct CDR3 sequences. Input material: blood T cells: a sorted CD56 or NKG2C T cell subset, CD4+ or CD8+ T cells, or bulk PBMC T cells (not recorded which). Receptors were obtained from a man between 18 and 29 years old in good health.

The chain carries TRBV30 and TRBJ1-2; TCRdb's assignment of TRBD1 cannot be checked, as there is no DNA. Germline V gene data show CDR1 as GTSNPN and CDR2 as SVGIG (reference sequence). The CDR3 consists of 13 residues. The CDR3 here is CAWSPRGLYGYTF.

The chain uses TRBV20-1 and TRBJ2-1; the D gene TCRdb calls, TRBD2, cannot be checked with no DNA. Germline CDR1 DFQATT, CDR2 SNEGSKA (reference sequence). This CDR3 contains 15 residues. Here the CDR3 reads CSAIYRLASYNEQFF.

This chain connects TRBV7-9 to TRBJ2-3; TCRdb's D gene call, TRBD2, goes unchecked for lack of DNA. CDR3 size: 15 residues. From germline, CDR1 is SEHNR and CDR2 FQNEAQ (reference sequence). CDR3 amino acids: CASSTTGTTTDTQYF.

V is TRBV5-5 and J is TRBJ2-2; the TRBD1 assignment by TCRdb is unverifiable without DNA. Germline CDR1 reads SGHKS; CDR2 reads YYEKEE (reference sequence). The CDR3 is 13 amino acids. CDR3 loop: CAIRDPGTGELFF.

This chain joins TRBV28 and TRBJ2-3; TCRdb's D call of TRBD2 is untestable without DNA. Germline CDR1 and CDR2: MDHEN and SYDVKM. The CDR3 spans 15 residues. This chain's CDR3 is CASTTGGRLTDTQYF.

The gene calls are TRBV29-1 and TRBJ1-3; no DNA is available, so the TRBD1 call from TCRdb remains unchecked. The CDR3 extends over 14 amino acids. Germline V CDR1 and CDR2: SQVTM, ANQGSEA. CDR3 residues: CSAGTSNSGNTIYF.

This chain links TRBV5-6 with TRBJ1-1. CDR1 and CDR2 (germline): SGHDT, YYEEEE. CDR3 size: 15 residues. CDR3 protein: CASSYRPAGNTEAFF. Looking up the rest from reference TRBV5-6 and TRBJ1-1 gives the full variable domain: DAGVTQSPTHLIKTRGQQVTLRCSPKSGHDTVSWYQQALGQGPQFIFQYYEEEERQRGNFPDRFSGHQFPNYSSELNVNALLLGDSALYLCASSYRPAGNTEAFFGQGTRLTVV.

This chain joins TRBV5-1 and TRBJ1-2; as DNA is missing, the TRBD1 call by TCRdb cannot be tested. This CDR3 contains 13 residues. CDR1 is SGHRS, CDR2 YFSETQ, per germline. The CDR3 reads CASSLGQNYGYTF.

This rearrangement joins TRBV7-2 to TRBJ2-1. The V gene's germline CDR1 is SGHTA and CDR2 FQGNSA. The CDR3 is made up of 12 amino acids. CDR3 protein: CASEVLRNEQFF. The full variable domain, rest sourced from reference TRBV7-2 and TRBJ2-1, is GAGVSQSPSNKVTEKGKDVELRCDPISGHTALYWYRQSLGQGLEFLIYFQGNSAPDKSGLPSDRFSAERTGGSVSTLTIQRTQQEDSAVYLCASEVLRNEQFFGPGTRLTVL.

The gene calls are TRBV7-6 and TRBJ2-2; the TCRdb call, TRBD2, lacks DNA for checking. The CDR3 extends over 15 amino acids. CDR1 SGHVS and CDR2 FNYEAQ come from the germline V gene. CDR3 in amino acids: CASSLAGGLTGELFF. Using reference TRBV7-6 and TRBJ2-2 for the parts outside the CDR3, the full variable domain is GAGVSQSPRYKVTKRGQDVALRCDPISGHVSLYWYRQALGQGPEFLTYFNYEAQQDKSGLPNDRFSAERPEGSISTLTIQRTEQRDSAMYRCASSLAGGLTGELFFGEGSRLTVL.

This chain connects TRBV29-1 to TRBJ2-2; with no DNA, the TCRdb D assignment of TRBD2 cannot be verified. This CDR3 spans 15 amino acids. Germline CDR1 and CDR2: SQVTM and ANQGSEA. CDR3: CSVELTSGIPGELFF.

The chain recombines TRBV9 with TRBJ2-5; without DNA, the TCRdb call of TRBD1 cannot be checked. This CDR3 spans 17 amino acids. The germline CDR1 and CDR2 sequences are SGDLS and YYNGEE. CDR3 in amino acids: CASSASAGTGEQETQYF.

The chain joins TRBV6-5 to TRBJ2-3; TCRdb reports TRBD2, a call that lacks DNA to check it against. CDR3 length equals 16 residues. Germline V gene lookup returns CDR1 MNHEY and CDR2 SVGAGI. Here the CDR3 reads CASSYSLAGGKDTQYF.

This chain links TRBV15 with TRBJ2-4. The CDR3 contains 12 residues. Germline CDR1 and CDR2: LNHNV and YYDKDF (reference sequence). CDR3 region: CATSRGGDGPYF.

The chain employs TRBV12-3 or TRBV12-4 and TRBJ1-1. The CDR3 has 13 amino acids. The CDR3 loop is CASRGYDSTEAFF.

CDR3 sequence: CASSKTSGPYEQYF. This chain uses TRBV7-2 with TRBJ2-7; checking the TCRdb D call of TRBD2 is not possible without DNA. Germline lookup yields CDR1 SGHTA and CDR2 FQGNSA. The CDR3 is 14 residues long.

The chain employs TRBV10-3 and TRBJ2-1. Germline V CDR1 and CDR2: ENHRY, SYGVKD. The CDR3 sequence is 15 residues long. The CDR3 reads CAIAVTLSSYNEQFF.

The rearrangement links TRBV10-3 to TRBJ1-2; the D call from TCRdb, TRBD1, cannot be confirmed without DNA. Germline-derived CDR1 and CDR2 are ENHRY and SYGVKD. The CDR3 sequence is 12 residues long. The CDR3 loop is CAISAQEDGYTF.

The V gene is TRBV10-3, the J gene TRBJ1-1; there is no DNA to check the TCRdb D call of TRBD1. This CDR3 is built from 16 residues. The V gene's germline CDR1 is ENHRY and CDR2 SYGVKD. This chain's CDR3 is CAISELGGRRDTEAFF.

V gene TRBV4-2 combines with J gene TRBJ2-3; TCRdb gives TRBD2 as the D gene, but with no DNA this cannot be confirmed. Germline CDR1 and CDR2: LGHNA and YNFKEQ. This CDR3 is built from 15 residues. CDR3 amino acids: CASSQGLAGSNTQYF.